A selection of T cell receptor beta chains follows, all from one sample in a study of Graves' ophthalmopathy and Graves' hyperthyroidism. TCRdb fed the multiplex PCR reads into MiXCR, producing one record per CDR3 protein. The profile covers over a million distinct CDR3 sequences, with about 40% appearing a single time and roughly 11% taken by the ten largest. Source material: peripheral blood or thyroid tissue (not recorded which). These receptors were taken from an adult man with Graves' hyperthyroidism. The CDR3 runs from the conserved cysteine through the conserved F or W. The D gene is left open where the match is weak. For some rows the clone size is stated as once, few or many, or as a class when expanded; others skip it.

V gene	D gene	J gene	clone size	CDR3 DNA	CDR3 protein
TRBV7-9	.	TRBJ1-3	.	TGTGCCAGCAGCCCCGTGGGCCGCGCCGCTGGAAACACCATATATTTT	CASSPVGRAAGNTIYF
TRBV7-8	.	TRBJ1-5	.	TGTGCCAGCAGCGTGGGGGGGATCGGTCATCAGCCCCAGCATTTT	CASSVGGIGHQPQHF
TRBV20-1	TRBD2	TRBJ2-7	few	TGCAGTGCTAGAGATCGTACTAGCGGGTTCTACGAGCAGTACTTC	CSARDRTSGFYEQYF
TRBV6-6	.	TRBJ1-1	many	TGTGCCAGCAGTTACTCGCAGGGTATGACTGAAGCTTTCTTT	CASSYSQGMTEAFF
TRBV9	.	TRBJ1-1	.	TGTGCCAGCAGCGTAGGACCAGGGACGGAGAACACTGAAGCTTTCTTT	CASSVGPGTENTEAFF
TRBV5-4	TRBD2	TRBJ2-5	many	TGTGCCAGCAGTCGAGCGGGGTACCAAGAGACCCAGTACTTC	CASSRAGYQETQYF
TRBV20-1	.	TRBJ1-6	few	TGCAGTGCTAGAAACCGGGGGAGCTCCTATAATTCACCCCTCCACTTT	CSARNRGSSYNSPLHF
TRBV2	.	TRBJ1-6	.	TGTGCCAGCATTCCGGTCAGGAATTCACCCCTCCACTTT	CASIPVRNSPLHF
TRBV5-5	.	TRBJ1-3	few	TGTGCCAGCAGCTTCTACGATACCTCGTTCTCTGGAAACACCATATATTTT	CASSFYDTSFSGNTIYF
TRBV6-6	.	TRBJ1-2	few	TGTGCCAGCAGGGACACTTCCAACTATGGCTACACCTTC	CASRDTSNYGYTF
TRBV6-5	TRBD2	TRBJ2-5	many	TGTGCCAGCAGTCATGGCGGACTAGCGGGAGAGACCCAGTACTTC	CASSHGGLAGETQYF
TRBV20-1	.	TRBJ2-2	once	TGCAGTGCTAGAACACCCGCAACCGGGGAGCTGTTTTTT	CSARTPATGELFF
TRBV7-2	.	TRBJ2-2	few	TGTGCCAGCAGCTTCCTCCATCGGCTAGCAAACACCGGGGGGCTGTTTTTT	CASSFLHRLANTGGLFF
TRBV7-2	.	TRBJ1-1	.	TGTGCCAGCAGCCCCGACCCGGGGGCGCCGACCACTGAAGCTTTCTTT	CASSPDPGAPTTEAFF
TRBV5-5	.	TRBJ1-6	.	TGTGCCAGCTCACCAGGAGAGGGAGGTCTTTTTTCACCCCTCCACTTT	CASSPGEGGLFSPLHF
TRBV12-3/TRBV12-4	.	TRBJ2-2	.	TGTGCCAGCAGTAGAGGGTCGGGCACCGGGGAGCTGTTTTTT	CASSRGSGTGELFF
TRBV11-3	.	TRBJ2-7	.	TGTGCCGGCAGCTGGACAGATTACGAGCAGTACTTC	CAGSWTDYEQYF
TRBV7-9	TRBD1	TRBJ1-1	many	TGTGCCAGCAGCCTACAGGGGGCGATTACTGAAGCTTTCTTT	CASSLQGAITEAFF
TRBV11-2	.	TRBJ2-2	once	TGTGCCAGCAGCTTAGTTATGGGGGTCGCAGCCGGGGAGCTGTTTTTT	CASSLVMGVAAGELFF
TRBV13	TRBD2	TRBJ2-7	.	TGTGCCAGCAGCTCCACCCTAGCGGGAGACGAGCAGTACTTC	CASSSTLAGDEQYF
TRBV10-2	TRBD2	TRBJ2-7	.	TGCGCCACCAACAGCGGGGCTTCCTACGAGCGGTACTTC	CATNSGASYERYF
TRBV7-8	.	TRBJ2-7	.	TGTGCCAGCAGAAGGACACCCAACTCCTACGAGCAGTACTTC	CASRRTPNSYEQYF
TRBV4-1	.	TRBJ2-5	.	TGCGCCAGCAGCCAAGAGGCGACTTCAGTTCGGGAGACCCAGTACTTC	CASSQEATSVRETQYF
TRBV15	TRBD2	TRBJ2-7	.	TGTGCCACCAGCAGCGGACTAGCGAGGGGCAACGAGCAGTACTTC	CATSSGLARGNEQYF
TRBV5-1	.	TRBJ2-7	.	TGCGCCAGCAGCGGGGGGGGCACGGTGAGTGAGTACGAGCAGTACTTC	CASSGGGTVSEYEQYF
TRBV5-8	.	TRBJ2-7	.	TGTGCCAGCAGCACTCCCCTGGAGGAGCAGTACTTC	CASSTPLEEQYF
TRBV10-3	TRBD1	TRBJ2-4	.	TGTGCCATCAGTGGGGACAGGGCGAGGGCCAAAAACATTCAGTACTTC	CAISGDRARAKNIQYF
TRBV6-5	.	TRBJ1-2	many	TGTGCCAGCAGTTATGGCTATGGCTACACCTTC	CASSYGYGYTF
TRBV20-1	TRBD2	TRBJ2-7	few	TGCAGTGCTCGAACTATGGAAACTAGCGGGAGGCCTTGGAAGTCCTACGAGCAGTACTTC	CSARTMETSGRPWKSYEQYF
TRBV7-2	.	TRBJ1-2	.	TGTGCCAGCAGCTTAGTTATGTTGTCAGCCAGTGATGGCTACACCTTC	CASSLVMLSASDGYTF
TRBV15	.	TRBJ2-2	few	TGTGCCACCAGCACAAAGACAGGGAACACCGGGGAGCTGTTTTTT	CATSTKTGNTGELFF
TRBV5-1	.	TRBJ1-2	many	TGCGCCAGCAGCTTGGACAGGGTTAACTATGGCTACACCTTC	CASSLDRVNYGYTF
TRBV25-1	.	TRBJ2-5	.	TGTGCCAGCAGTGCTAGAGTGTTAGGTACGGGCCAAGAGACCCAGTACTTC	CASSARVLGTGQETQYF
TRBV15	.	TRBJ1-5	.	TGTGCCACCGGGGGGAACAGGTACAATCAGCCCCAGCATTTT	CATGGNRYNQPQHF
TRBV7-9	.	TRBJ1-5	.	TGTGCCAGCAGCTTATCGACCGGGGCGACGCGTTCTTCTCCCTACAATCAGCCCCAGCATTTT	CASSLSTGATRSSPYNQPQHF
TRBV7-2	TRBD2	TRBJ2-7	many	TGTGCCAGCAGCTTAAGGCACAGGACTAGCGGGGCCTACGAGCAGTACTTC	CASSLRHRTSGAYEQYF
TRBV5-1	.	TRBJ2-7	many	TGCGCCAGCAGCTTGGACGGGCGGGACTCCTACGAGCAGTACTTC	CASSLDGRDSYEQYF
TRBV7-9	.	TRBJ1-1	.	TGTGCCAGCAGCCAACCGGGACTGGACACTGAAGCTTTCTTT	CASSQPGLDTEAFF
TRBV6-2/TRBV6-3	TRBD1	TRBJ1-5	.	TGTGCCAGCAGCCAGACAGGGTTTTATCATCAGCCCCAGCATTTT	CASSQTGFYHQPQHF
TRBV9	TRBD1	TRBJ1-6	many	TGTGCCAGCAGCGGTAACGAGGGGGCGATGAATTCACCCCTCCACTTT	CASSGNEGAMNSPLHF
TRBV7-9	TRBD1	TRBJ1-1	many	TGTGCCAGCAGCTACCGGGACAGGGAAGCTTTCTTT	CASSYRDREAFF
TRBV7-9	.	TRBJ1-1	.	TGTGCCAGCAGCTGGCCAGGGGAAGCTTTCTTT	CASSWPGEAFF
TRBV7-2	TRBD1	TRBJ2-7	many	TGTGCCAGCAGCTCCGGGACAGGGCGGGAGCAGTACTTC	CASSSGTGREQYF
TRBV7-9	TRBD2	TRBJ2-7	.	TGTGCCAGCAGCTTATGGGCTAGCGGGAGACGTGACGAGCAGTACTTC	CASSLWASGRRDEQYF
TRBV14	TRBD1	TRBJ2-2	few	TGTGCCAGCAGCTCCGGGACAGGGGGTCGGAACACCGGGGAGCTGTTTTTT	CASSSGTGGRNTGELFF
TRBV12-3/TRBV12-4	.	TRBJ2-2	many	TGTGCCACCAACGTAGGTATCCGGAACACCGGGGAGCTGTTTTTT	CATNVGIRNTGELFF
TRBV5-1	TRBD1	TRBJ1-6	.	TGCGCCAGCAGCCCCGACAGGGCCGGGCACGCACCCCTCCACTTT	CASSPDRAGHAPLHF
TRBV25-1	.	TRBJ2-5	.	.	CACSARLGGGRETQYF
TRBV14	TRBD1	TRBJ1-2	.	TGTGCCAGCAGCCCCAGGACAGGGCCCGCCGCTGGCTACACCTTC	CASSPRTGPAAGYTF
TRBV5-6	.	TRBJ2-7	.	TGTGCCAGCAGCTCGGTCGGGAGTGAGTACGAGCAGTACTTC	CASSSVGSEYEQYF
TRBV7-6	.	TRBJ2-5	.	TGTGCCAGCAGCTTAGAGGAGAGAGGGACGGCTAATCAGCCCCAGTACTTC	CASSLEERGTANQPQYF